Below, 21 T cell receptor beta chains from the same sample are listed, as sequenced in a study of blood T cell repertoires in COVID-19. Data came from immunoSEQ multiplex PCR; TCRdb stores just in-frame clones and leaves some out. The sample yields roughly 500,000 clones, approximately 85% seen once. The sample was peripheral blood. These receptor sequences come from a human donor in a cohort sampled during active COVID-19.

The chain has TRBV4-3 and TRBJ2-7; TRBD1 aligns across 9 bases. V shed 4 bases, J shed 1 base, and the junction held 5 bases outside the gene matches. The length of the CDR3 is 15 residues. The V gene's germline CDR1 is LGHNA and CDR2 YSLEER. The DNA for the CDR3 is TGCGCCAGCAGCCTGGGACAGGGTGGATCCTACGAGCAGTACTTC. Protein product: CASSLGQGGSYEQYF.

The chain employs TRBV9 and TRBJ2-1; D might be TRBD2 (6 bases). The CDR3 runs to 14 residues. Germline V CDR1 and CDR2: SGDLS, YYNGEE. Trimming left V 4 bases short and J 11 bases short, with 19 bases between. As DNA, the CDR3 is TGTGCCAGCAGCCCTGATTTGGGACTGGTAAAGCAGTTCTTC. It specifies CASSPDLGLVKQFF. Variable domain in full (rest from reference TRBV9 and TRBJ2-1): DSGVTQTPKHLITATGQRVTLRCSPRSGDLSVYWYQQSLDQGLQFLIQYYNGEERAKGNILERFSAQQFPDLHSELNLSSLELGDSALYFCASSPDLGLVKQFFGPGTRLTVL.

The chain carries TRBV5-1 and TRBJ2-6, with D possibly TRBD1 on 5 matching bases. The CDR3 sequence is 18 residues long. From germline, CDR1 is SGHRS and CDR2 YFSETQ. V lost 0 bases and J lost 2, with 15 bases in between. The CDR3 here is CASSLEGPLSTGANVLTF. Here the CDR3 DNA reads TGCGCCAGCAGCTTGGAGGGGCCCCTCTCGACTGGGGCCAACGTCCTGACTTTC.

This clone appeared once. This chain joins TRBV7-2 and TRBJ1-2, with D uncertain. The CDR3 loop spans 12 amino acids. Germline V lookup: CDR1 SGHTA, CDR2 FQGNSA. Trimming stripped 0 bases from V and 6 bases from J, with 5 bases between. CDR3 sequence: CASSLAADGYTF. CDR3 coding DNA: TGTGCCAGCAGCTTAGCGGCAGATGGCTACACCTTC.

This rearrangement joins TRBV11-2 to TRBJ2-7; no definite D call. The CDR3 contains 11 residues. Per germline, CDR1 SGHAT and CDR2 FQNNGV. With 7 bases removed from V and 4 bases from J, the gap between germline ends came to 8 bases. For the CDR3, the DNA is TGTGCCAGCACCCCCGGGTACGAGCAGTACTTC. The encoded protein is CASTPGYEQYF.

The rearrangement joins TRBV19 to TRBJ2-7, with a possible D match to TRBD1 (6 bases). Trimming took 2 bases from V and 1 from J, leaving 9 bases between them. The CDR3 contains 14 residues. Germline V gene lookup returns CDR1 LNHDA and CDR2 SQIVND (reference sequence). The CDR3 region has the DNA TGTGCCAGTAGTATAAGGGGGTCTTCCTACGAGCAGTACTTC. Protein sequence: CASSIRGSSYEQYF.

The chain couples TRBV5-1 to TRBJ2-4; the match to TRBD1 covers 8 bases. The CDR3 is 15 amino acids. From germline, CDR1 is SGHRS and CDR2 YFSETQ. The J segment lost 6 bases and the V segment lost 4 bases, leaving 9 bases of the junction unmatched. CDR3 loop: CASSTSGTGLNIQYF. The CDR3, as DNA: TGCGCCAGCAGCACCTCCGGGACAGGCTTAAACATTCAGTACTTC.

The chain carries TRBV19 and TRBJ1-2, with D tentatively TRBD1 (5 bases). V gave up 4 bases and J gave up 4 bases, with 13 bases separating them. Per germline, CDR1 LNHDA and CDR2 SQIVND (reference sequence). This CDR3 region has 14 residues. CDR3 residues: CASSTQWGPYGYTF. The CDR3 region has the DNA TGTGCCAGTAGTACACAATGGGGCCCCTATGGCTACACCTTC.

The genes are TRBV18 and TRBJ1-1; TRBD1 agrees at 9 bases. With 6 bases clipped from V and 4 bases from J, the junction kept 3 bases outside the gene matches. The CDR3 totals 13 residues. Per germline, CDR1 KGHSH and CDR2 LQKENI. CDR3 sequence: CASSETGGTEAFF. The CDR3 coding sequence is TGTGCCAGCTCCGAGACAGGGGGCACTGAAGCTTTCTTT.

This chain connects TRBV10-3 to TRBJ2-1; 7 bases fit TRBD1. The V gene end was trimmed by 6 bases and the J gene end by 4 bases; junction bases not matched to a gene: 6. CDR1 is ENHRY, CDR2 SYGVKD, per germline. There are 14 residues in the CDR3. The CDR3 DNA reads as TGTGCCATCAGCACGGGACAGCCATACAATGAGCAGTTCTTC. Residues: CAISTGQPYNEQFF.

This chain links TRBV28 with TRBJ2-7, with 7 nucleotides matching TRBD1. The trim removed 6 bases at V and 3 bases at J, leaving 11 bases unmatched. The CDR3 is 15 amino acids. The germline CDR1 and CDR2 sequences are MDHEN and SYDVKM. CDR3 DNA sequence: TGTGCCAGCAGCCTTGCCGGGACAGTGAGCTACGAGCAGTACTTC. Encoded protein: CASSLAGTVSYEQYF.

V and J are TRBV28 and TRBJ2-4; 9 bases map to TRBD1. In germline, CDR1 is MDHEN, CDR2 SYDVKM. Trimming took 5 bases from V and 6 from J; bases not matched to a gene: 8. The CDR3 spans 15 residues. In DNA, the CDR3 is TGTGCCAGCAGTCCACAGGGGGCGCCGAGAAACATTCAGTACTTC. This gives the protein CASSPQGAPRNIQYF.

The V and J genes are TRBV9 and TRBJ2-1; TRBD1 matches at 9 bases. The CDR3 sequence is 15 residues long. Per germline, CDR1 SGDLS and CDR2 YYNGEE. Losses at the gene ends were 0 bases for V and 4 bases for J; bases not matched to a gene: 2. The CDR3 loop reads CASSVEGTGYNEQFF. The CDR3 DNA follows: TGTGCCAGCAGCGTAGAAGGGACAGGGTACAATGAGCAGTTCTTC.

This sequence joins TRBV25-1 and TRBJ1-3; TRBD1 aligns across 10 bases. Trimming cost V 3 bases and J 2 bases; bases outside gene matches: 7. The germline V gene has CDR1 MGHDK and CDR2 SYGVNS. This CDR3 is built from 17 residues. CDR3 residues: CASSELSGTGAGNTIYF. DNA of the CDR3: TGTGCCAGCAGTGAGCTCTCCGGGACAGGGGCTGGAAACACCATATATTTT.

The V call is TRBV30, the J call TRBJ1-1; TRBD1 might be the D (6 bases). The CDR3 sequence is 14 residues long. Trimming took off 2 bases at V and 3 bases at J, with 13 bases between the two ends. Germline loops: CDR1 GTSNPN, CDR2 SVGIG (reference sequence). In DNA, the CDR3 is TGTGCCTGGAGTAAGGGGGAATGGGACACTGAAGCTTTCTTT. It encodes CAWSKGEWDTEAFF.

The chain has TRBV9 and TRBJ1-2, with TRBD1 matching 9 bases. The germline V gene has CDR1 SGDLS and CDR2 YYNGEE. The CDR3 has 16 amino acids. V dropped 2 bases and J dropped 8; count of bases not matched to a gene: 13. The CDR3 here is CASSVGPGTGKYGYTF. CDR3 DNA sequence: TGTGCCAGCAGCGTCGGTCCCGGGACAGGGAAATACGGCTACACCTTC.

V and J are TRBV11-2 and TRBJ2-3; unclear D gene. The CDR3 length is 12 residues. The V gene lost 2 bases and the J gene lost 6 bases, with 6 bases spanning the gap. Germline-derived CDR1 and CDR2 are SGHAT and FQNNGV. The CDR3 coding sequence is TGTGCCAGCAGCTTACCAGTCGATACGCAGTATTTT. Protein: CASSLPVDTQYF.

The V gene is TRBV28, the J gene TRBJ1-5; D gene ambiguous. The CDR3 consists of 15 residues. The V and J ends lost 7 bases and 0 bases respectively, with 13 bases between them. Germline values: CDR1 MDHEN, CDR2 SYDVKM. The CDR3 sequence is CASNQGQVSNQPQHF. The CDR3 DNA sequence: TGTGCCAGCAACCAAGGCCAGGTTAGCAATCAGCCCCAGCATTTT.

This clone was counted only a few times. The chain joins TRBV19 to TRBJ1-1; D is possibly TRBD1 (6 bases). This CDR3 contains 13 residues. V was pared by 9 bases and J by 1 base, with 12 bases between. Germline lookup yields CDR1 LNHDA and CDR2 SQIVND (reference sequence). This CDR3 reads CASSGTTNTEAFF. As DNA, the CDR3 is TGTGCCAGCTCCGGGACAACGAACACTGAAGCTTTCTTT.

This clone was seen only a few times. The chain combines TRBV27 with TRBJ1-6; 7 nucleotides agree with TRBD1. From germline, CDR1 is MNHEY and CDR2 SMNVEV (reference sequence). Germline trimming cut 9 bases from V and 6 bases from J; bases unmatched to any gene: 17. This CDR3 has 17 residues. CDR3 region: CASHRGPGTGFNSPLHF. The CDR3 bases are TGTGCCAGTCATAGGGGGCCAGGAACAGGCTTTAATTCACCCCTCCACTTT.

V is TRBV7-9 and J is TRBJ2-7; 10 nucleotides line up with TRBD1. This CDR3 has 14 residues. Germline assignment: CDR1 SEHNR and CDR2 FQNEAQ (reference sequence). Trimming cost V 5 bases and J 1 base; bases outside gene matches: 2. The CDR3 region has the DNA TGTGCCAGCAGCAAGGGACAGGGGTCCTACGAGCAGTACTTC. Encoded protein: CASSKGQGSYEQYF. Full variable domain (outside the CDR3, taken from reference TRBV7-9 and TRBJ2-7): DTGVSQNPRHKITKRGQNVTFRCDPISEHNRLYWYRQTLGQGPEFLTYFQNEAQLEKSRLLSDRFSAERPKGSFSTLEIQRTEQGDSAMYLCASSKGQGSYEQYFGPGTRLTVT.